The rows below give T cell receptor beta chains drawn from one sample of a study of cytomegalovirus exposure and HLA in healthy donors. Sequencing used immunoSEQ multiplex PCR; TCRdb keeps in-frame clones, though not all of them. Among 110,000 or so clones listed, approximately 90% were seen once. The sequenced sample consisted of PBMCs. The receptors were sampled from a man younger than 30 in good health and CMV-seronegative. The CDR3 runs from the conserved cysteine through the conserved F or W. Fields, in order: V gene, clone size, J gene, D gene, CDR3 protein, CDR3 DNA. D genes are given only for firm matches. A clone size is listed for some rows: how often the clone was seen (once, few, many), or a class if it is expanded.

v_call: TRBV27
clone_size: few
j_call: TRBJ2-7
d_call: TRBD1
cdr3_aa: CASSETGGDWYEQYF
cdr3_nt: TGTGCCAGCAGCGAAACAGGGGGCGACTGGTACGAGCAGTACTTC

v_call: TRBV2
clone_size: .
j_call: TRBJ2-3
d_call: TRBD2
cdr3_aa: CASSDRGGSTDTQYF
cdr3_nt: TGTGCCAGCAGTGATCGCGGGGGGAGCACAGATACGCAGTATTTT

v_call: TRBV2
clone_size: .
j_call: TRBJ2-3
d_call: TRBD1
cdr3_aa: CASRERDRVSTDTQYF
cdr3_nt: TGTGCCAGCAGGGAACGGGACAGGGTCAGCACAGATACGCAGTATTTT

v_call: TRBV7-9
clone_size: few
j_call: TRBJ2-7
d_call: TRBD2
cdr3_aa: CASSLIVLAGFYEQYF
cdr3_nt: TGTGCCAGCAGCTTAATTGTCCTAGCGGGATTTTACGAGCAGTACTTC

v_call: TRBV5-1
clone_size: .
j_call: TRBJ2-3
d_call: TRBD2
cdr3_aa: CASSPGLLAGESDTQYF
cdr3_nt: TGCGCCAGCAGCCCCGGACTACTAGCGGGAGAATCGGATACGCAGTATTTT

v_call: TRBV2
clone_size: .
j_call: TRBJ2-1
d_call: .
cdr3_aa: CASNGGSSSYNEQFF
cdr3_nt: TGTGCCAGCAACGGGGGTTCGAGCTCCTACAATGAGCAGTTCTTC

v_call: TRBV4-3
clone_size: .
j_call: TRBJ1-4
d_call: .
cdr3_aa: CASSQDSGQGVREKLFF
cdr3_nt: TGCGCCAGCAGCCAAGATTCTGGGCAGGGTGTACGAGAAAAACTGTTTTTT

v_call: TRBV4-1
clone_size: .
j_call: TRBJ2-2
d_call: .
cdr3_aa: CASSIVRRVAGELFF
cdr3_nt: TGCGCCAGCAGCATAGTGAGGAGGGTCGCCGGGGAGCTGTTTTTT

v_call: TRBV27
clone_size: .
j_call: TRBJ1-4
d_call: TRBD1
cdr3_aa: CASSRGRLLSNEKLFF
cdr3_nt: TGTGCCAGCAGTAGGGGGCGGCTATTATCTAATGAAAAACTGTTTTTT

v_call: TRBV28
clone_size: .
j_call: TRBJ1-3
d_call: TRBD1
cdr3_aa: CASRSQPGQGVPRGYF
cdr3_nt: TGTGCCAGCAGATCCCAACCGGGACAGGGGGTCCCTCGGGGCTATTTT

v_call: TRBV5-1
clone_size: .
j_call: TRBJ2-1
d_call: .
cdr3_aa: CASSYYREQFF
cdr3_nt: TGCGCCAGCAGCTACTATAGGGAGCAGTTCTTC

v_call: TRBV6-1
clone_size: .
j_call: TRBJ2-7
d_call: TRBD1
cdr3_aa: CASSKDYRGSTLFYEQYF
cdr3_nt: TGTGCCAGCAGTAAAGATTACAGGGGCTCTACCCTCTTCTACGAGCAGTACTTC

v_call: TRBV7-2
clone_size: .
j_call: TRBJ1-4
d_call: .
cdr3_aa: CASSLGGGWEKLFF
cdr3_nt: TGTGCCAGCAGCTTAGGGGGCGGCTGGGAAAAACTGTTTTTT

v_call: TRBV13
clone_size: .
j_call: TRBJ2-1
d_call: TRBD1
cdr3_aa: CASSLAAAGGYNEQFF
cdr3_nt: TGTGCCAGCAGCTTAGCGGCGGCAGGGGGCTACAATGAGCAGTTCTTC

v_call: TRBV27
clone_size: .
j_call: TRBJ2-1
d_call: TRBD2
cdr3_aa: CASNRAGGSEQFF
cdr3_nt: TGTGCCAGCAATCGGGCGGGGGGTAGTGAGCAGTTCTTC

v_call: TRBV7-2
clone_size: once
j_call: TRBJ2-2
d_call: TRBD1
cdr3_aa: CASSFQGAFGELFF
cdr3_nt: TGTGCCAGCAGCTTTCAGGGGGCTTTCGGGGAGCTGTTTTTT

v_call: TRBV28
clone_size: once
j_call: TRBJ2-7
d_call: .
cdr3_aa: CASSITQGRNEQYF
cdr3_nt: TGTGCCAGCAGTATCACACAGGGTCGCAACGAGCAGTACTTC

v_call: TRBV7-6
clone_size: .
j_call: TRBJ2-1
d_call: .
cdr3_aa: CASGLGRGASEQFF
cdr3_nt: TGTGCCAGCGGACTGGGCCGGGGGGCGAGTGAGCAGTTCTTC

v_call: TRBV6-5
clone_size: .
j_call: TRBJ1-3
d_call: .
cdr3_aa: CASSYLASGNTIYF
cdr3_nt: TGTGCCAGCAGTTACTTGGCCTCTGGAAACACCATATATTTT

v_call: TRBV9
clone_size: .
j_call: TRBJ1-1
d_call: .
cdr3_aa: CASSWQEVGTEAFF
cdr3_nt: TGTGCCAGCAGCTGGCAGGAGGTGGGAACTGAAGCTTTCTTT

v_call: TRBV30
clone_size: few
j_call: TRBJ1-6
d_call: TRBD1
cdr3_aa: CAWSVGTGDSPLHF
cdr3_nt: TGTGCCTGGAGTGTAGGGACAGGGGATTCACCCCTCCACTTT

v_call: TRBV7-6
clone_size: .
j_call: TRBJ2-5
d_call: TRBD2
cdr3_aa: CASSLLAGGAQETQYF
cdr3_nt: TGTGCCAGCAGCTTGTTGGCGGGAGGGGCCCAAGAGACCCAGTACTTC

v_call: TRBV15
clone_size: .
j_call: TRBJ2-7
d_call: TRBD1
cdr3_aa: CATSGRDSSYEQYF
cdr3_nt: TGTGCCACCAGCGGCAGGGACAGCTCCTACGAGCAGTACTTC

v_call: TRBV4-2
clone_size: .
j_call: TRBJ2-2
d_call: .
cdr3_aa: CASSQLAGDTGELFF
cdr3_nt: TGTGCCAGCAGCCAATTGGCAGGGGACACCGGGGAGCTGTTTTTT

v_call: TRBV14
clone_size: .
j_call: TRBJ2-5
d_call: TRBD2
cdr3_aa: CASNGAGGQETQYF
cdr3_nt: TGTGCCAGCAACGGAGCGGGGGGCCAGGAGACCCAGTACTTC

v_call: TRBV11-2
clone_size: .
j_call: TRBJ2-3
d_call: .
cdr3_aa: CASSPVLPLASMNTQYF
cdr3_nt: TGTGCCAGCAGCCCCGTGCTCCCGTTAGCTAGCATGAATACGCAGTATTTT

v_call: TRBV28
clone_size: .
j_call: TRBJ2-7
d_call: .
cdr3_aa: CASTTRGSTYEQYF
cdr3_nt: TGTGCCAGCACCACCCGGGGTAGCACCTACGAGCAGTACTTC

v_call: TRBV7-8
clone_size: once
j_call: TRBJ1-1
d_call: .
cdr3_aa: CASSLEGRNTEAFF
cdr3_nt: TGTGCCAGCAGCTTAGAAGGGAGAAACACTGAAGCTTTCTTT

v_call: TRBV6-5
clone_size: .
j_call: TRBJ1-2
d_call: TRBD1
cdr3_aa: CASSYGNGQGGYGYTF
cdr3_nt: TGTGCCAGCAGTTACGGAAACGGACAGGGGGGCTATGGCTACACCTTC

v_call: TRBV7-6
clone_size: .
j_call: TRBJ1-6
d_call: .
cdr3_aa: CASSLTSGISGSSYNSPLHF
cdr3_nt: TGTGCCAGCAGCTTAACGTCGGGCATCTCGGGAAGCTCCTATAATTCACCCCTCCACTTT

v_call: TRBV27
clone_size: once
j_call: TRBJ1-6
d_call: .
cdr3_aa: CASSLVPSRNSPLHF
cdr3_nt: TGTGCCAGCAGTTTAGTCCCCTCCCGGAATTCACCCCTCCACTTT

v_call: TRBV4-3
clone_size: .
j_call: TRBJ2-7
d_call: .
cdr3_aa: CASSPELAYEQYF
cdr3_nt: TGCGCCAGCAGCCCGGAACTAGCCTACGAGCAGTACTTC

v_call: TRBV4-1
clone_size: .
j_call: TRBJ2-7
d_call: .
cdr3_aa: CASSQQGLDEQYF
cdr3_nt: TGCGCCAGCAGCCAGCAGGGGTTAGACGAGCAGTACTTC

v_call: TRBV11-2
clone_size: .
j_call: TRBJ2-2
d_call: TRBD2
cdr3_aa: CASSPAGGHTGELFF
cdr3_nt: TGTGCCAGCAGTCCTGCGGGAGGCCACACCGGGGAGCTGTTTTTT

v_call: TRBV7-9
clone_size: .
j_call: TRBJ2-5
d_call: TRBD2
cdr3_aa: CASSLGTSGGQETQYF
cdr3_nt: TGTGCCAGCAGCTTAGGAACTAGCGGGGGGCAAGAGACCCAGTACTTC

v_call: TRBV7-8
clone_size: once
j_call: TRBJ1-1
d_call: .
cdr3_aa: CASSSRANTEAFF
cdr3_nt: TGTGCCAGCAGCTCCAGGGCGAACACTGAAGCTTTCTTT

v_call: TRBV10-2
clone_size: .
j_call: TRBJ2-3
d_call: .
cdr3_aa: CASSYSGSTDTQYF
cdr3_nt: TGCGCCAGCAGCTATAGCGGTAGCACAGATACGCAGTATTTT